The clone carrying this T cell receptor beta chain was seen ten or more times. Its antigen is currently unknown. The sample is drawn from a study of regulatory T cells in long-lasting Graves disease. Whole-study results and caveats: TRBV28, TRBJ1-2 and TRBJ2-5 were favored in persistent disease.

Described time point: newly diagnosed GD, antithyroid drugs for less than 3 months. RNA extracted from PBMCs served as the sequencing template. V was cut by 2 bases and J by 2 bases, with 9 bases left in between. Per germline, CDR1 SEHNR and CDR2 FQNEAQ (reference sequence). The CDR3 extends over 14 amino acids. Both iRepertoire HTBI primers and Arm-PCR of CDR3 regions were used to build the TCR beta libraries. One entry per CDR3 protein results from TCRdb running MiXCR on the multiplex PCR reads. The sample records roughly 430,000 distinct CDR3 sequences, over 15% being singletons. This sample also belongs to another study, concerning T cells in Graves' hyperthyroidism and ophthalmopathy. Per that study: Aged 18 to 65, the patients had hyperthyroidism that was newly diagnosed and had lasted under 2 months. Carried out on the TCR CDR3, a first-round RT-PCR used the HTBI primer set. Among clonotypes expanded in thyroid above 0.001, most were also found in blood.

The sample here was peripheral blood mononuclear cells (PBMCs), taken at new diagnosis, from a patient treated with antithyroid drugs. The sequence was collected from a woman aged 25 to 39 with Graves disease. This chain connects TRBV7-9 to TRBJ1-2, with D possibly matching TRBD1 (6 bases). The DNA of the CDR3 is TGTGCCAGCAGCTTAAGGGGGGAGAACTATGGCTACACCTTC. It encodes CASSLRGENYGYTF.